This T cell receptor (beta chain) was sequenced for a study of cytomegalovirus exposure and HLA in healthy donors (dated by TCRdb to between 2016 and 2019). Background on the whole study: An earlier analysis of roughly 570 of the donors reported 276 Gb of sequence data and 95 million to 130 million unique TCR beta sequences obtained from some 170 million T cells. Approximately 310 gigabases of sequencing data and tens of millions of unique TCR sequences were included in an early release covering under 650 HLA-typed donors. Of the 398 genotyped donors, about 84% fell in the genetic ancestry cluster associated with self-reported Caucasian donors. The aim of the study was to test whether cataloging public T cell receptors could identify signatures of past pathogen exposure. The study profiled the T cell repertoires of about 640 subjects by immunosequencing and related them to cytomegalovirus serostatus. A separate validation cohort of approximately 130 different subjects was used in addition to the 666-subject first cohort. To predict cytomegalovirus infection status, the study brought together high-throughput TCR immunosequencing, statistical association of individual TCRs with disease status, and machine learning. A later analysis re-examined previously published TCR beta repertoires from several hundred donors and added high-resolution HLA genotyping to investigate patterns of TCR occurrence. The later analysis used no new phenotypic data to find candidate immune exposures, relying instead on TCR beta sequences and their occurrence across donors. An earlier analysis of some 500 of the donors used high-throughput TCR beta sequencing to judge whether each TCR beta V gene segment behaved as functional or pseudogenic. Donor age, sex, ethnicity and CMV serostatus were compiled together with the repertoire data. In a later genetic analysis, genome-wide SNP genotypes for about 55% of the roughly 670 donors were used, and that subset was treated as a discovery cohort. All discovery cohort repertoires had been generated using a single sequencing platform. HLA typing covered class I and class II loci at four-digit resolution. The number of donors typed differed by locus, with about 629-640 for A, B, C, DRB1 and DQB1, around 560 for DQA1, 600 to 610 for DPA1, and about 450 for DPB1. Roughly 5 DR-DQ haplotypes were treated as single units for association and clustering because of strong linkage in the cohort. On average, roughly 240,000 unique TCR beta nucleotide sequences were sequenced per donor among about 400 genotyped donors of the cohort, with roughly 19% of those sequences being non-productive.

Comments on this clone: Its cognate antigen has yet to be identified. One base away there is no much larger clone; base qualities are not given.

The cohort was made up of about 610 healthy bone marrow donors. All cohort members were sampled while nominally healthy, although unrecorded immune exposures were likely present. The donor was CMV seronegative and belonged to the group of 350 to 400 seronegative cohort members. A peripheral blood sample was provided by each donor, and peripheral blood mononuclear cells were used for TCR beta sequencing. The Qiagen DNeasy Blood Extraction Kit was used to extract genomic DNA from the blood cell samples. The protocol used for the library was the immunoSEQ multiplex PCR assay. A mixture of 60 forward primers for TCR Vbeta segments and 13 reverse primers for TCR Jbeta segments was used in the multiplex PCR. The CDR3 region of rearranged TCR beta genes was amplified from genomic DNA by a multiplex PCR assay. On the Illumina HiSeq System, the amplified TCR beta libraries were sequenced as 87-base-pair reads. Processing in the source paper ran as follows. A later analysis counted tens of millions of unique TCR beta chains across the 650 to 700 repertoires, and some 11 million of these chains were shared by at least two donors. A nearest-neighbor algorithm error-corrected the raw reads and collapsed the reads into unique sequences, merging closely related sequences to remove PCR and sequencing errors. Alignment of CDR3 sequences to IMGT reference sequences was used to assign V, D and J gene segments. For a sequence to be retained, at least a six-nucleotide match to both a V gene segment and a J gene segment was required. A rearrangement was called productive if the CDR3 had no stop codons and remained in frame with V and J, and every other rearrangement was called non-productive. CDR3 was defined by IMGT convention, running from the second conserved V-encoded cysteine to the conserved J-encoded phenylalanine. The earlier analysis of 587 of the donors excluded any sequence lacking an unambiguous match to a single V gene segment. In an earlier analysis of several hundred of the donors, V segments were called functional above 56.7% productive rearrangements and were called segregating when the between-donor standard deviation exceeded 5%. To diagnose cytomegalovirus status from the catalog of TCR beta chain sequences, a statistical classification framework was built. V and J gene assignment, in a later analysis, came from comparing TCR nucleotide sequences with IMGT/GENE-DB human TR gene sequences. In a later analysis, CDR3 sequences and most-parsimonious VDJ recombination scenarios were assigned using the TCRdist pipeline. In a later analysis, each TCR beta chain was defined by its CDR3 amino acid sequence together with its V-gene family, and reads without a unique V-gene family were excluded. A later analysis removed 592 highly shared, low-generation-probability nucleotide sequences to deal with suspected cross-contamination and a sequencing artifact. In a later analysis, a clonal expansion index was calculated for each public chain from normalized within-repertoire ranks of inferred template counts. Generation probabilities in a later analysis came from a VDJ recombination model fitted to out-of-frame rearrangements, and those results were checked against IGoR. A later analysis scored TCR-TCR, TCR-HLA and TCR-CMV co-occurrence with hypergeometric tests, applying a repertoire-size bias correction to TCR pairs. To estimate false discovery rates, a later analysis permuted the HLA or CMV assignments 20 times. In a later analysis, co-occurring TCRs were grouped using DBSCAN, and TCRdist sequence similarity was added for clustering within HLA-allele-positive subsets. Repertoires with fewer than 30,000 or more than 120,000 public chains were left out of co-occurrence clustering, as were about 5 repertoires with anomalous nucleotide sharing. TCRdb holds this immuneACCESS table with in-frame rearrangements only. Some clones are missing; in checked studies, unresolved V genes explain under half, and the rest has no known cause. The DNA gave D and trimming, while V, J and clone size come from that table. The sample has some 130,000 clones on record, approximately 81% of them singletons. The biggest ten clones account for approximately 2% of the sample.

Here is what the overall study found, with its caveats: According to a later genetic analysis, donors in an Asian-associated ancestry cluster had fewer N-insertions in productive TCRs than the approximately 710-donor mean. In a later analysis, TCR association rates were found to vary across HLA loci, with the most associated TCRs seen for DRB1 alleles and the fewest for HLA-C alleles. Most CMV-associated TCR beta chains appeared to be HLA-restricted in a later analysis, and the HLA associations seemed to be driven largely by CMV exposure. The sequencing pipeline was judged likely to have produced a cluster of highly shared sequence variants as a technical artifact. A later analysis associated 15,000 to 20,000 TCR beta sequences with specific HLA alleles at a false discovery rate of 0.05. In the study, some 160 TCR beta chains were listed as associated with cytomegalovirus. A later analysis reported that several top co-occurrence clusters appeared linked to parvovirus B19, influenza, CMV and Epstein-Barr virus. Cytomegalovirus status was reported to be diagnosed by the classifier with high specificity and sensitivity in both the original and validation cohorts. Assigning TCR associations to individual alleles was difficult when HLA alleles, especially DR and DQ, strongly co-occurred. A few of the identified cytomegalovirus-associated TCR beta chains were confirmed in vitro to be specific for cytomegalovirus antigens. Correlated functional status among segregating V segments might reflect linkage disequilibrium, but an unknown experimental factor could not be ruled out. In an earlier analysis of around 600 of the donors, most TCR beta V segments appeared in productive rearrangements about 90% or about 30% of the time, broadly matching IMGT annotations. Immune exposure information for the cohort was limited to CMV serostatus. Because HLA typing was missing for some donors at each locus, association tests included only the typed subset. While some public TCRs were present in many individuals, most TCR sequences turned up only very rarely across donors. It was suggested by the authors that the approach could potentially be generalized to other disease states and immunological phenotypes. The cohort was sequenced for TCR beta chains only, and without alpha or paired-chain data the features that could be detected were limited. A later analysis found that HLA-associated TCR beta chains were more clonally expanded and had lower generation probabilities than equally common non-associated chains. A further reported finding was that TCR beta sequences accurately predicted the HLA-A and HLA-B alleles for most subjects in the first cohort. In a later genetic analysis, a missense DCLRE1C variant was associated with V-gene and J-gene trimming of TCR beta chains, and the association was replicated in an independent cohort. About 17 rarely observed V segments, including chromosome 9 orphons, were excluded from the earlier analysis of about 600 of the donors because counts were too low. Sequencing depth was assumed to be roughly uniform across donors in the presence/absence analyses, though that assumption may not hold.

This receptor was obtained from a man aged 18 to 30 in good health and CMV-seronegative. Sample: PBMCs.

The DNA is as follows: TGTGCCAGCAGCTTCCAGGACAGCTGGGGCTATGGCTACACCTTC. This translates into CASSFQDSWGYGYTF. The sequence joins TRBV7-9 to TRBJ1-2; tentative D gene TRBD1, with 6 bases matching. CDR1 SEHNR and CDR2 FQNEAQ were looked up in the germline V gene (reference sequence). Including the terminal cysteine and phenylalanine, the CDR3 comprises 15 residues. The read is trimmed to its CDR3 DNA, 45 bases read in frame from base 1. The V end loses 3 bases and the J end loses 4 bases, and a stretch of 15 bases separates them.